This T cell receptor beta chain was documented in a study of blood T cell repertoires in COVID-19. Study-level information: The samples span acute and convalescent COVID-19 from the United States, Italy and Spain. T cells, B-cell-depleted T cells, or PBMCs supplied cDNA or gDNA.

Sequencing used immunoSEQ multiplex PCR; TCRdb keeps in-frame clones, though not all of them. The table has some 390,000 clones, 80% to 90% seen once. The CDR3 has 14 amino acids. The V gene's germline CDR1 is SGHTA and CDR2 FQGNSA. V lost 3 bases and J lost 7, with 10 bases in between. Specimen: peripheral blood. V and J are TRBV7-2 and TRBJ1-6; maybe TRBD1 (5 bases). This sequence originates from a woman aged 60-75 years with COVID-19, enrolled during active disease. CDR3 sequence: CASSLGGYNSPLHF. The CDR3 nucleotides are TGTGCCAGCAGCTTGGGGGGTTACAATTCACCCCTCCACTTT.